This T cell receptor beta chain was found in a study of blood T cell repertoires in COVID-19. Some clones are missing from TCRdb's copy, which holds only in-frame ones; the method was immunoSEQ multiplex PCR. The data hold fewer than 100,000 clones, with 70% to 90% observed a single time. V gave up 7 bases and J gave up 6 bases, with 16 bases separating them. The germline V gene has CDR1 SQVTM and CDR2 ANQGSEA. This CDR3 has 12 residues. Sequencing was carried out using peripheral blood. This sequence originates from a man between 70 and 80 years old with acute or convalescent COVID-19. The chain recombines TRBV29-1 with TRBJ2-7; TRBD1 might be the D (6 bases). CDR3 coding DNA: TGCAGCGCCCGGGACAAGCAAATCGAGCAGTACTTC. Protein sequence: CSARDKQIEQYF.